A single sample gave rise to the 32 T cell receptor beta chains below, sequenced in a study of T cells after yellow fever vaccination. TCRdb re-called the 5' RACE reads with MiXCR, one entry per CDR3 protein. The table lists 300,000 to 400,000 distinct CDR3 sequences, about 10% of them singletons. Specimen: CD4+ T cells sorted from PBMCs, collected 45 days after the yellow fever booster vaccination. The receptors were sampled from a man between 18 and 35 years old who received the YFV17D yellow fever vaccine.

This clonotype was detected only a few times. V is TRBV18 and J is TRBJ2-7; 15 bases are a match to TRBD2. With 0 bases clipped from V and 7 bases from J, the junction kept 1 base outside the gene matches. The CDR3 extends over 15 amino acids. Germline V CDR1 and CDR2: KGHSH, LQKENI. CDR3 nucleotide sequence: TGTGCCAGCTCACCACCGGGACTAGCGGGGGGTGAGCAGTACGTC. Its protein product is CASSPPGLAGGEQYV.

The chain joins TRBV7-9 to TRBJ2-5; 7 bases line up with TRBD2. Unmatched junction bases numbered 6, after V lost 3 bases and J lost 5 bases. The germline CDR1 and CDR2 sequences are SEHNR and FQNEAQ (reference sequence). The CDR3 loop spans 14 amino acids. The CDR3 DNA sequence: TGTGCCAGCAGCTTCATAAGGCGGGGGGAGACCCAGTACTTC. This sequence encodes CASSFIRRGETQYF.

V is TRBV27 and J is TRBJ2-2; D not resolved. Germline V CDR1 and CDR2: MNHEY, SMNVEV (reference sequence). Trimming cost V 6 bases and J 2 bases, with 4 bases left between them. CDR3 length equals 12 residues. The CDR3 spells CASRLNTGELFF. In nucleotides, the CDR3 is TGTGCCAGCAGACTCAACACCGGGGAGCTGTTTTTT.

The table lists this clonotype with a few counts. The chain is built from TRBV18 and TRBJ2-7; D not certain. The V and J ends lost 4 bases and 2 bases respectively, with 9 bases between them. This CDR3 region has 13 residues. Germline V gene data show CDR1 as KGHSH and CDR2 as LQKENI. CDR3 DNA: TGTGCCAGCTCACGATCAGACCCCTACGAGCAGTACTTC. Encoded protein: CASSRSDPYEQYF.

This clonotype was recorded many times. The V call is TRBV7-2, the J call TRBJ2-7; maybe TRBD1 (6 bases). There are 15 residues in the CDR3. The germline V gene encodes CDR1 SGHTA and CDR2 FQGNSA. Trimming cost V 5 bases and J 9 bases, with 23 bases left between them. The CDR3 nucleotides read TGTGCCAGCAGCATAAACTCCGACAGGAGCGTTTGGCAGTACTTC. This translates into CASSINSDRSVWQYF.

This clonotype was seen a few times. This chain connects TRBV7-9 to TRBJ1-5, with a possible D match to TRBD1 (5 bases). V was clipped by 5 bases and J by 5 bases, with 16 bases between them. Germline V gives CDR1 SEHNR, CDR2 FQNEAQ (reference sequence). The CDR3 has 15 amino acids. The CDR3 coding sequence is TGTGCCAGCAGCGGGAATGGGGGGATGGATCAGCCCCAGCATTTT. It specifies CASSGNGGMDQPQHF.

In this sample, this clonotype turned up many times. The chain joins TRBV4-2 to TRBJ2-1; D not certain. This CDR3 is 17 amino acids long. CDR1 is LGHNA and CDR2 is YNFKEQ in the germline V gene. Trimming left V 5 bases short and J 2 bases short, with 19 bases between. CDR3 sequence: CASSSLRSGKPYNEQFF. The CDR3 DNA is TGTGCCAGCAGCTCCCTTAGGTCAGGCAAACCCTACAATGAGCAGTTCTTC.

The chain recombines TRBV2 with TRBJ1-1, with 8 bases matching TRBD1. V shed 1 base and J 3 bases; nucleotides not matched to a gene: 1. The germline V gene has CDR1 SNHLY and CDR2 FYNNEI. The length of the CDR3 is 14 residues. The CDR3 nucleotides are TGTGCCAGCAGTGAAGGACAGGGGTACACTGAAGCTTTCTTT. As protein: CASSEGQGYTEAFF.

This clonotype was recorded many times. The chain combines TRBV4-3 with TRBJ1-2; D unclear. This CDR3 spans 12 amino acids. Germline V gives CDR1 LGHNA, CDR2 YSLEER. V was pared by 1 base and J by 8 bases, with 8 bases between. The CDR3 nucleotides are TGCGCCAGCAGCCAAGGAGGCAGAGGCTACACCTTC. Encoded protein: CASSQGGRGYTF.

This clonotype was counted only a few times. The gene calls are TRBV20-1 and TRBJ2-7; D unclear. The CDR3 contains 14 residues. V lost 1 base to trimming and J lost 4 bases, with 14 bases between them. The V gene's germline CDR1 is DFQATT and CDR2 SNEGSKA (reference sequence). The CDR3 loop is CSARAGQATYEQYF. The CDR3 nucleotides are TGCAGTGCTAGAGCCGGCCAGGCCACTTACGAGCAGTACTTC.

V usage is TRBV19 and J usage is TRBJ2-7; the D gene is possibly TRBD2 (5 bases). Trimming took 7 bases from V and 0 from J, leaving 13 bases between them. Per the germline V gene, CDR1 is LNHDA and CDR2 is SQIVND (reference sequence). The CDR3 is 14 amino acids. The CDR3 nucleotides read TGTGCCAGTAAGAGGGAATTCAGCTCCTACGAGCAGTACTTC. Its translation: CASKREFSSYEQYF.

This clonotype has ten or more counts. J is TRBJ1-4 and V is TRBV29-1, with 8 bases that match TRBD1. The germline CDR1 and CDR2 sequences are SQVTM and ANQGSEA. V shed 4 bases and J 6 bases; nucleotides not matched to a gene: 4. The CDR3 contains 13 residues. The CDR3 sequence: CSVGGGQDEKLFF. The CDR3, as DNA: TGCAGCGTTGGAGGGGGACAGGATGAAAAACTGTTTTTT.

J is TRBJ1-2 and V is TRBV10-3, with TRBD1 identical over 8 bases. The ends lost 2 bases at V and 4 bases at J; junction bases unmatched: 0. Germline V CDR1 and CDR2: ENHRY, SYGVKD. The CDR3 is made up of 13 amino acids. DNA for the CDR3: TGTGCCATCAGTGAGGACAGGGGCTATGGCTACACCTTC. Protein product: CAISEDRGYGYTF.

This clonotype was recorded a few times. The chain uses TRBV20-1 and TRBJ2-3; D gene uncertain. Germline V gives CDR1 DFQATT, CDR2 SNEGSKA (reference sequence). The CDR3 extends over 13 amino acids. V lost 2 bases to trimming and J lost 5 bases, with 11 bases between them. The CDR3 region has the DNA TGCAGTGCTAGAACATCTCTTGGAGATACGCAGTATTTT. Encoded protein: CSARTSLGDTQYF.

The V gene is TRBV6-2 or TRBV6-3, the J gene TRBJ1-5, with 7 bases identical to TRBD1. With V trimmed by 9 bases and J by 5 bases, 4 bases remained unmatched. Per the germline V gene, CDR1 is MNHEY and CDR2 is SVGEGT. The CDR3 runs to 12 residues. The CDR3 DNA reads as TGTGCCAGTGGTCAGGGGGATCAGCCCCAGCATTTT. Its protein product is CASGQGDQPQHF.

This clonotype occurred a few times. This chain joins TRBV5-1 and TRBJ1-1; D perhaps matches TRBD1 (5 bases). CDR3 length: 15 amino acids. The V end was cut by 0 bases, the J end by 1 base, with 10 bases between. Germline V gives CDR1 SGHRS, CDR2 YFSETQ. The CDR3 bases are TGCGCCAGCAGCTTGGGGGGGATGGGGAACACTGAAGCTTTCTTT. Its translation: CASSLGGMGNTEAFF.

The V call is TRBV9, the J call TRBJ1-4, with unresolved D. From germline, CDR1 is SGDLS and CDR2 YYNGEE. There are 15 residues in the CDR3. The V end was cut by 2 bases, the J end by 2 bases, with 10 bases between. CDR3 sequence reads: CASSVHWQTNEKLFF. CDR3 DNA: TGTGCCAGCAGCGTTCATTGGCAGACTAATGAAAAACTGTTTTTT.

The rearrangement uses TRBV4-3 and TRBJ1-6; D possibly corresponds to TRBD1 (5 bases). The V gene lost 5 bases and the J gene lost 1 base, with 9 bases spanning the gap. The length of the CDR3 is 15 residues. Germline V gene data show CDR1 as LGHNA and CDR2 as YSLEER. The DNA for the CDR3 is TGCGCCAGCAGCATGGGGGGATCCTATAATTCACCCCTCCACTTT. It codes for CASSMGGSYNSPLHF.

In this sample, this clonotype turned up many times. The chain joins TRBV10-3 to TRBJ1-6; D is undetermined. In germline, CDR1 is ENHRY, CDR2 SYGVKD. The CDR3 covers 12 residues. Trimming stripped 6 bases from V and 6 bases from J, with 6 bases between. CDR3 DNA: TGTGCCATCAGCGCCGCTAATTCACCCCTCCACTTT. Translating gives CAISAANSPLHF.

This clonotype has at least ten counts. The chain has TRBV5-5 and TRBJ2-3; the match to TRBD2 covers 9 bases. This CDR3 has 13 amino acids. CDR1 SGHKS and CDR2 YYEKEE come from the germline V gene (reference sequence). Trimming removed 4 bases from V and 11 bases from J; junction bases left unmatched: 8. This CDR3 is CASSPWRGGLQYF. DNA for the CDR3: TGTGCCAGCAGCCCCTGGCGGGGGGGCTTGCAGTATTTT.

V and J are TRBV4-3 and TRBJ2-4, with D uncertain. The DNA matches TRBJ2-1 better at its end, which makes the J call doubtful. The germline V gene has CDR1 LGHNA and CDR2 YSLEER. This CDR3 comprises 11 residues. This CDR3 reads CASSQEYIQFF. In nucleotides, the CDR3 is TGCGCCAGCAGCCAAGAATACATTCAGTTCTTC.

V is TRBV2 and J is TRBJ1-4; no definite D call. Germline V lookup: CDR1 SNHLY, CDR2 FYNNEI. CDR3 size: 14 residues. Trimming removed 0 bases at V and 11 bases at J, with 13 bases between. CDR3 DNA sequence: TGTGCCAGCAGTGAAGCGAGGACCGCGCGTAAACTGTTTTTT. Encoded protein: CASSEARTARKLFF.

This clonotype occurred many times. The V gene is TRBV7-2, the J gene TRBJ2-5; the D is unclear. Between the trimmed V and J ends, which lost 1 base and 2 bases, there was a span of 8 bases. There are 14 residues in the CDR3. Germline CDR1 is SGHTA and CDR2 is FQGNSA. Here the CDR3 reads CASSLGVRQETQYF. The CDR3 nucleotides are TGTGCCAGCAGCTTAGGTGTCAGACAAGAGACCCAGTACTTC.

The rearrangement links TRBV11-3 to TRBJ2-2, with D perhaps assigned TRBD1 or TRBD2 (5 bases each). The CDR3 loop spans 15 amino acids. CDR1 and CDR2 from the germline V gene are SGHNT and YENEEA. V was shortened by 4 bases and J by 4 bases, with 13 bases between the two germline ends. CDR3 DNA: TGTGCCAGCAGCTCGGGACCGGTGGTCACCGGGGAGCTGTTTTTT. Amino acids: CASSSGPVVTGELFF.

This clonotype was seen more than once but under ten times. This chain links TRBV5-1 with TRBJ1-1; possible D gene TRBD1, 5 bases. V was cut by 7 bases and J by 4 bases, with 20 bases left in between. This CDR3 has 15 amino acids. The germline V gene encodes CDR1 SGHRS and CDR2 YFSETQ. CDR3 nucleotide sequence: TGCGCCAGCCTCCCAGGGAATGGAGGTAGCACTGAAGCTTTCTTT. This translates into CASLPGNGGSTEAFF.

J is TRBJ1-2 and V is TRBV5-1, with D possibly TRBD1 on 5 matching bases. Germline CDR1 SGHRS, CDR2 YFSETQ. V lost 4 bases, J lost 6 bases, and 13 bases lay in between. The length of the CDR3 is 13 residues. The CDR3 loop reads CASSPQGVDGYTF. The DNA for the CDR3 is TGCGCCAGCAGCCCCCAGGGTGTCGATGGCTACACCTTC.

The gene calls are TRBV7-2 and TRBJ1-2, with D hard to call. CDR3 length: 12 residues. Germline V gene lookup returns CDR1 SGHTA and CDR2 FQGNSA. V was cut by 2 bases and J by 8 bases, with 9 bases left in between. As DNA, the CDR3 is TGTGCCAGCAGCTTACTGGGAAGGGGCTACACCTTC. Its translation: CASSLLGRGYTF.

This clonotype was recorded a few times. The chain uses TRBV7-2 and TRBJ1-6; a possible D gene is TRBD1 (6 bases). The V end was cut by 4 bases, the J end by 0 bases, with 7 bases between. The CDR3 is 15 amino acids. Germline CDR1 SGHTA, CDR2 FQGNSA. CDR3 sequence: CASSSDSSYNSPLHF. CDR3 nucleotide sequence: TGTGCCAGCAGCTCGGACAGCTCCTATAATTCACCCCTCCACTTT.

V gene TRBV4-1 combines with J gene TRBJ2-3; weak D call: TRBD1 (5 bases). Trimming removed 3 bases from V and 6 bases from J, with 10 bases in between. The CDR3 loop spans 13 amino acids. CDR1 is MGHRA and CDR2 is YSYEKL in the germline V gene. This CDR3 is CASSQQGLDTQYF. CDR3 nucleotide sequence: TGCGCCAGCAGCCAGCAGGGTCTGGATACGCAGTATTTT.

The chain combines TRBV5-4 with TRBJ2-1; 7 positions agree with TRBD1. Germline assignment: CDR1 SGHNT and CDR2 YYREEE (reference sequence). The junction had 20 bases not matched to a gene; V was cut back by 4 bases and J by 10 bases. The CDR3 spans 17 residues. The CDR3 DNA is TGTGCCAGCAGCCGTTGGGACAGAGGCCCAACATCGCGGGAGCAGTTCTTC. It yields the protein CASSRWDRGPTSREQFF.

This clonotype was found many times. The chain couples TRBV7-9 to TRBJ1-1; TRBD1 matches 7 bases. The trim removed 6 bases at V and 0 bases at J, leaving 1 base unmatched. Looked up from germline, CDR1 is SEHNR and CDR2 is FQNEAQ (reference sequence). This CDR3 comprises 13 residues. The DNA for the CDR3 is TGTGCCAGCAGACAGGGGATGAACACTGAAGCTTTCTTT. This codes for CASRQGMNTEAFF. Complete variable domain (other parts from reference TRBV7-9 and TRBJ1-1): DTGVSQNPRHKITKRGQNVTFRCDPISEHNRLYWYRQTLGQGPEFLTYFQNEAQLEKSRLLSDRFSAERPKGSFSTLEIQRTEQGDSAMYLCASRQGMNTEAFFGQGTRLTVV.

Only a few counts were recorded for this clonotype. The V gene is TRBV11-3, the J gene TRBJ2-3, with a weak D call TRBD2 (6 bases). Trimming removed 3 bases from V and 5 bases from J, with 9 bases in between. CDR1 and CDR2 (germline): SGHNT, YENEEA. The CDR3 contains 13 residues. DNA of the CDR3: TGTGCCAGCAGCTTTAGCGGTGGAGATACGCAGTATTTT. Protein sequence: CASSFSGGDTQYF.